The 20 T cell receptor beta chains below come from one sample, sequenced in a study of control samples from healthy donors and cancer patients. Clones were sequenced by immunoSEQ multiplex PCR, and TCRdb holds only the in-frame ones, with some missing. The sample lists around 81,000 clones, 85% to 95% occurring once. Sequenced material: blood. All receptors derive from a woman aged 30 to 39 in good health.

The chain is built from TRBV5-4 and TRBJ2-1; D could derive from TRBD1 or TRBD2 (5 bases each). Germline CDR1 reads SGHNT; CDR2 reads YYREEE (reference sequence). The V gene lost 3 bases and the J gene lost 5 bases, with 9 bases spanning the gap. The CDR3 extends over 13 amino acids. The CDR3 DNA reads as TGTGCCAGCAGCTCGGGACGGGACAATGAGCAGTTCTTC. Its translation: CASSSGRDNEQFF. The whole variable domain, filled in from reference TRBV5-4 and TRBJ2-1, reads ETGVTQSPTHLIKTRGQQVTLRCSSQSGHNTVSWYQQALGQGPQFIFQYYREEENGRGNFPPRFSGLQFPNYSSELNVNALELDDSALYLCASSSGRDNEQFFGPGTRLTVL.

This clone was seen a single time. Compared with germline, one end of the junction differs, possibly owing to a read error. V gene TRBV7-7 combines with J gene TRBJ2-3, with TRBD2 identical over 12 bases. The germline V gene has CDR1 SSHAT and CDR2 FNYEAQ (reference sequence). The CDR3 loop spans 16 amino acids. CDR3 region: CASSPQLAGGLDTQYF. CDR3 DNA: TGTGCTAGCAGCCCCCAACTAGCGGGGGGTCTAGATACGCAGTATTTT.

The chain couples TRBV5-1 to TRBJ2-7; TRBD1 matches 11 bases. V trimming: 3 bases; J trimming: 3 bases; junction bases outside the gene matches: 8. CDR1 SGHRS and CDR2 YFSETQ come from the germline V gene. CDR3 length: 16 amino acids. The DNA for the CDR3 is TGCGCCAGCAGCTCAGGACAGGGGGCGCTCTACTACGAGCAGTACTTC. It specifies CASSSGQGALYYEQYF.

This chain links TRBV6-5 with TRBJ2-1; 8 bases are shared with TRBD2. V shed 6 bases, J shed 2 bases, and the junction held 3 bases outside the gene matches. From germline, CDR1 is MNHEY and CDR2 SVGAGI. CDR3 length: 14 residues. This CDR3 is CASRPGGAYNEQFF. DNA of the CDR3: TGTGCCAGCAGACCGGGAGGGGCCTACAATGAGCAGTTCTTC.

CDR3 nucleotide sequence: TGTGCCAGCAGTTTATCCAGCAATTCACCCCTCCACTTT. As protein: CASSLSSNSPLHF. This chain connects TRBV12-3 or TRBV12-4 to TRBJ1-6; D is undetermined. Trimming left V 2 bases short and J 7 bases short, with 6 bases between. This CDR3 is 13 amino acids long.

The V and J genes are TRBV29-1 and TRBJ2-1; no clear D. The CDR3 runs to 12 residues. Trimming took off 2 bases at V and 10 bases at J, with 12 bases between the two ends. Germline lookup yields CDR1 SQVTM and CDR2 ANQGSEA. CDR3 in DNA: TGCAGCGTTGAATTGGTGGTGGGGGAGCAGTTCTTC. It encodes CSVELVVGEQFF.

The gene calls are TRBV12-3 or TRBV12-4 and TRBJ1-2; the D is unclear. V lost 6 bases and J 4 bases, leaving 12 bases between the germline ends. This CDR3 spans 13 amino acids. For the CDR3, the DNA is TGTGCCAGCAGCGGACGGAACCTCTATGGCTACACCTTC. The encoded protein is CASSGRNLYGYTF.

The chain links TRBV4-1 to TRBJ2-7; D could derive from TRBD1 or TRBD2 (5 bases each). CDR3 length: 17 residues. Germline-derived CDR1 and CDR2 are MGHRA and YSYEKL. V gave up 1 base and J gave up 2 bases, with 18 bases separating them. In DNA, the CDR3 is TGCGCCAGCAGCCAAGTTGGCAGGCAGAGGGGCACCTACGAGCAGTACTTC. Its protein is CASSQVGRQRGTYEQYF.

The CDR3 reads CASSIARGSEKLFF. The DNA of the CDR3 is TGTGCCAGTAGTATCGCCAGGGGATCTGAAAAACTGTTTTTT. The rearrangement links TRBV19 to TRBJ1-4, with TRBD1 as a possible D gene (6 bases). CDR1 is LNHDA, CDR2 SQIVND, per germline (reference sequence). The CDR3 covers 14 residues. The V gene lost 3 bases and the J gene lost 7 bases, with 12 bases spanning the gap.

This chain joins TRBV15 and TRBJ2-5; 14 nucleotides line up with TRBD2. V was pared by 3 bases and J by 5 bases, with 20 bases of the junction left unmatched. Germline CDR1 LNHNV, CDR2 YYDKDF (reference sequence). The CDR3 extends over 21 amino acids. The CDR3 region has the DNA TGTGCCACCAGCAGTCCTAGCACCGGGACTAGCGGGAGTTGGGCTCGGGAGACCCAGTACTTC. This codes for CATSSPSTGTSGSWARETQYF.

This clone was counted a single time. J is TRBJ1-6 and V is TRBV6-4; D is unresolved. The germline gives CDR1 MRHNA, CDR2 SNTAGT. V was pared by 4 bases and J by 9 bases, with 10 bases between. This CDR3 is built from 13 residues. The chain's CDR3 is CASSGNRVSPLHF. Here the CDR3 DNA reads TGTGCCAGCAGTGGAAATAGGGTTTCACCCCTCCACTTT.

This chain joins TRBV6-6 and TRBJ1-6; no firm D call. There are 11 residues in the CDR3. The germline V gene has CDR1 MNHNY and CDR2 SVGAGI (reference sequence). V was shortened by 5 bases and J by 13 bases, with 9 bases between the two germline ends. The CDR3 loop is CASSAAAPLHF. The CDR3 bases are TGTGCCAGCAGTGCTGCGGCTCCCCTCCACTTT.

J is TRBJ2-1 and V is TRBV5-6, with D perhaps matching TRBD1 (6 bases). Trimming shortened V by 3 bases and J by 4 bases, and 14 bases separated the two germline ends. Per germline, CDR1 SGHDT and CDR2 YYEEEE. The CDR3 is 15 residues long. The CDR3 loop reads CASSWDIGSYNEQFF. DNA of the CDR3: TGTGCCAGCAGCTGGGACATTGGTTCTTACAATGAGCAGTTCTTC.

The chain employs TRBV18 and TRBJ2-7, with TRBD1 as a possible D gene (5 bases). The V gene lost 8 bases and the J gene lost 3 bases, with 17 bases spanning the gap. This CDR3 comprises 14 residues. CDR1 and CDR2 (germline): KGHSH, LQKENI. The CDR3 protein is CASLQESKDYEQYF. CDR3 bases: TGTGCCAGCCTACAGGAGTCGAAGGACTACGAGCAGTACTTC.

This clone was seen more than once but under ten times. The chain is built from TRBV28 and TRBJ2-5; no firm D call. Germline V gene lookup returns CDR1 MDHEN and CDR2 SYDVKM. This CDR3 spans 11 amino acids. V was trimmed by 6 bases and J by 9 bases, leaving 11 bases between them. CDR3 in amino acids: CASSSFRSQYF. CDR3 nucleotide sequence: TGTGCCAGCAGCAGTTTTAGGTCCCAGTACTTC.

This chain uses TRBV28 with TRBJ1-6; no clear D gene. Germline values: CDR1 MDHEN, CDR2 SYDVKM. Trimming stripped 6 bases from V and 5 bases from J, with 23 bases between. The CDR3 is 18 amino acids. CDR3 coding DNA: TGTGCCAGCAGATCTATTACGGGCCCGCTCAACGATAATTCACCCCTCCACTTT. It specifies CASRSITGPLNDNSPLHF.

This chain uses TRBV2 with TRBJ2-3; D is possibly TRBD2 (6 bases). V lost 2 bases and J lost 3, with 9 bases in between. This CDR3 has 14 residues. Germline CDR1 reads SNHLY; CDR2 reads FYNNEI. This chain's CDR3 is CASSETGVTDTQYF. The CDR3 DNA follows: TGTGCCAGCAGTGAAACGGGAGTGACAGATACGCAGTATTTT.

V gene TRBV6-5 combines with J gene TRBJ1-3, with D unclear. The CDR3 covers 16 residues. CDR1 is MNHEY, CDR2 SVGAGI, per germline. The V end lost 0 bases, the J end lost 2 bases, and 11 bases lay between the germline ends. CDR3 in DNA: TGTGCCAGCAGTTACTCAATGCCCGAGACTGGAAACACCATATATTTT. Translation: CASSYSMPETGNTIYF.

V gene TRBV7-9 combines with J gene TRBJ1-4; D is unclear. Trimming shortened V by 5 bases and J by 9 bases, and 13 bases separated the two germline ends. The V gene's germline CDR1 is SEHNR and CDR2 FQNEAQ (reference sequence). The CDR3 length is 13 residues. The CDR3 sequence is CASSQTTGKKLFF. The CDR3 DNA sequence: TGTGCCAGCAGCCAAACCACGGGGAAAAAACTGTTTTTT. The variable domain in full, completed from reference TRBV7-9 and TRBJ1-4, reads DTGVSQNPRHKITKRGQNVTFRCDPISEHNRLYWYRQTLGQGPEFLTYFQNEAQLEKSRLLSDRFSAERPKGSFSTLEIQRTEQGDSAMYLCASSQTTGKKLFFGSGTQLSVL.

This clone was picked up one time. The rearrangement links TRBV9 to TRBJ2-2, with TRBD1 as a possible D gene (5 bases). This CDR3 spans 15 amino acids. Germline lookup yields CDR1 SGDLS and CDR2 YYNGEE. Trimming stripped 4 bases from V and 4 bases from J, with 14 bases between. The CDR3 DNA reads TGTGCCAGCAGCCCAAATCAGGGATTCACCGGGGAGCTGTTTTTT. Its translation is CASSPNQGFTGELFF.